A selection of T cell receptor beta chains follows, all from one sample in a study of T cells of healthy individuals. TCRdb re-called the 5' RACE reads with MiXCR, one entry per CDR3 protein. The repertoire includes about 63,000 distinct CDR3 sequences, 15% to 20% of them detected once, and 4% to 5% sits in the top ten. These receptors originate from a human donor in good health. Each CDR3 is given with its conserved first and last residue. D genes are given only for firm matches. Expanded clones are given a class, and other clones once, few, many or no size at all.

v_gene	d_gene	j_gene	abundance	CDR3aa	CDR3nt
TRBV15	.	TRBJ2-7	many	CATSRDPGAGYEQYF	TGTGCCACCAGCAGAGATCCGGGGGCTGGATACGAGCAGTACTTC
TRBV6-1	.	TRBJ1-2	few	CASRPTGSGNYGYTF	TGTGCCAGCAGGCCTACAGGGTCCGGGAACTATGGCTACACCTTC
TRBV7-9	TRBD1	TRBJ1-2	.	CASSFRDRMAYGYTF	TGTGCCAGCAGCTTCCGGGACAGGATGGCCTATGGCTACACCTTC
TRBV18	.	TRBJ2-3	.	CASSPPKTPSTDTQYF	TGTGCCAGCTCACCACCGAAGACTCCTAGCACAGATACGCAGTATTTT
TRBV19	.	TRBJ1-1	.	CAARPGLNTEAFF	TGTGCCGCCCGACCCGGACTGAACACTGAAGCTTTCTTT
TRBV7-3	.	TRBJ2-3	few	CASSLRGLATGDTQYF	TGTGCCAGCAGCTTACGAGGGCTAGCGACCGGAGATACGCAGTATTTT
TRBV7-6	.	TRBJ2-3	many	CASSLVVASDTQYF	TGTGCCAGCAGCTTAGTGGTAGCTTCGGATACGCAGTATTTT
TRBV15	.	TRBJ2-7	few	CATSRDGESRPEQYF	TGTGCCACCAGCAGAGATGGTGAATCCCGCCCCGAGCAGTACTTC
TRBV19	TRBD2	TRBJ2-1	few	CASAPGLAGGTEQFF	TGTGCCAGCGCGCCGGGACTAGCGGGTGGGACTGAGCAGTTCTTC
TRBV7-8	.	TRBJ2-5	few	CASSSTRVQETQYF	TGTGCCAGCAGCTCGACTCGCGTCCAAGAGACCCAGTACTTC
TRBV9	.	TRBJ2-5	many	CASSVVGAGETQYF	TGTGCCAGCAGCGTAGTTGGAGCCGGAGAGACCCAGTACTTC
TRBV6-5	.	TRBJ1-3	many	CASSLKLFSGNTIYF	TGTGCCAGCAGTTTAAAACTATTCTCTGGAAACACCATATATTTT
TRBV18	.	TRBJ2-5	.	CASSPRSTGGETQYF	TGTGCCAGCTCACCACGGAGCACAGGAGGGGAGACCCAGTACTTC
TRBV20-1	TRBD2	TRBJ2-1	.	CSAKVRVGTGLAGVGYNEQFF	TGCAGTGCCAAAGTAAGAGTTGGAACGGGACTAGCGGGAGTGGGCTACAATGAGCAGTTCTTC
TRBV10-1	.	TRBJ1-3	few	CASSEAQAGNTIYF	TGCGCCAGCAGTGAGGCCCAAGCTGGAAACACCATATATTTT
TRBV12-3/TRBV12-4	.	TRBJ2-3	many	CASYFTDTQYF	TGTGCCAGCTACTTCACAGATACGCAGTATTTT
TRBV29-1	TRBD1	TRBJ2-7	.	CSGRQGNEQYF	TGCAGCGGTAGACAGGGGAACGAGCAGTACTTC
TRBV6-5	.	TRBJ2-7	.	CASGPLGEQYF	TGTGCCAGTGGCCCCTTGGGCGAGCAGTACTTC
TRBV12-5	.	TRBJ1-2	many	CASGFGGPGGYTF	TGTGCTAGTGGTTTCGGAGGGCCGGGAGGCTACACCTTC
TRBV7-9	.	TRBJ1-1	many	CASSFMPKDTEAFF	TGTGCCAGCAGCTTTATGCCCAAAGACACTGAAGCTTTCTTT
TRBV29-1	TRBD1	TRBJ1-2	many	CSSNQGAGYGYTF	TGCAGCTCCAATCAGGGGGCCGGCTATGGCTACACCTTC
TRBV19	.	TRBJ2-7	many	CASSTTGPPAYEQYF	TGTGCCAGTAGTACCACAGGTCCACCAGCCTACGAGCAGTACTTC
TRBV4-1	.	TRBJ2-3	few	CASSQDNGGGPTDTQYF	TGCGCCAGCAGCCAAGATAACGGGGGCGGCCCCACAGATACGCAGTATTTT
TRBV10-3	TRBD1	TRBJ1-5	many	CAISESGGGYQPQHF	TGTGCCATCAGTGAGTCGGGAGGGGGCTATCAGCCCCAGCATTTT
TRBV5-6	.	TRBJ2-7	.	CARSWGVRQFYEQYF	TGTGCCAGAAGCTGGGGGGTGCGTCAGTTCTACGAGCAGTACTTC
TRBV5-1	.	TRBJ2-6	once	CASSLGGRVNGANVLTF	TGCGCCAGCAGCTTGGGAGGCCGTGTCAATGGGGCCAACGTCCTGACTTTC
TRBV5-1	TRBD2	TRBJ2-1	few	CASSGLASYNEQFF	TGCGCCAGCAGCGGACTAGCATCCTACAATGAGCAGTTCTTC
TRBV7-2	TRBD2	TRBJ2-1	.	CASSLEAGGTYNEQFF	TGTGCCAGCAGCTTAGAGGCGGGGGGTACCTACAATGAGCAGTTCTTC
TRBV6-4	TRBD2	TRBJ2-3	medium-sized	CASSVAGLTDTQYF	TGTGCCAGCAGTGTAGCGGGACTCACAGATACGCAGTATTTT
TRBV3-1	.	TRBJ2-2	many	CASRERSNTGELFF	TGTGCCAGCAGAGAAAGAAGTAACACCGGGGAGCTGTTTTTT
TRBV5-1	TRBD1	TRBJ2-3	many	CASSLGQGSDTQYF	TGCGCCAGCAGCTTAGGACAGGGGTCAGATACGCAGTATTTT
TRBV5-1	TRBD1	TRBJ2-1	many	CASSFGQDFYNEQFF	TGCGCCAGCAGCTTTGGACAGGACTTTTACAATGAGCAGTTCTTC
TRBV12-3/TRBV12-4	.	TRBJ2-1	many	CASSLIGRNEQFF	TGTGCCAGCAGTTTAATTGGCCGCAATGAGCAGTTCTTC
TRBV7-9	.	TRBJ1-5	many	CASSLDGQSYQPQHF	TGTGCCAGCAGCTTAGACGGACAGTCCTATCAGCCCCAGCATTTT
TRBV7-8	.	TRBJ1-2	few	CASSLGGASGYTF	TGTGCCAGCAGCTTAGGGGGGGCCAGTGGCTACACCTTC
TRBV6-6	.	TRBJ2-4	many	CASSQGKGNIQYF	TGTGCCAGCAGTCAGGGGAAGGGTAACATTCAGTACTTC
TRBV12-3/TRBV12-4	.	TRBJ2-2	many	CASSPTGLTGELFF	TGTGCCAGCAGTCCAACAGGGTTAACCGGGGAGCTGTTTTTT
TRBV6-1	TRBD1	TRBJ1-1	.	CASSITGEGVEAFF	TGTGCCAGCAGCATTACAGGGGAGGGTGTTGAAGCTTTCTTT
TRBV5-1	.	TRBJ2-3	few	CASRRQASTDTQYF	TGCGCCAGCAGGAGACAGGCTAGCACAGATACGCAGTATTTT
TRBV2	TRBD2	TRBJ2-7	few	CASSEGPGLAWGGYEQYF	TGTGCCAGCAGTGAAGGACCAGGGCTAGCGTGGGGAGGGTACGAGCAGTACTTC
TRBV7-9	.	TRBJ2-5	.	CASSLAGSGETQYF	TGTGCCAGCAGCTTAGCCGGGTCGGGAGAGACCCAGTACTTC
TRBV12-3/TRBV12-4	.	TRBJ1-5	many	CASSLGTAAQPQHF	TGTGCCAGCAGTTTAGGGACGGCCGCTCAGCCCCAGCATTTT
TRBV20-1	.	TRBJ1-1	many	CSARAAVGNTEAFF	TGCAGTGCTAGAGCGGCGGTCGGGAACACTGAAGCTTTCTTT
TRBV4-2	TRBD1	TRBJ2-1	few	CASSQDLTGGLDNEQFF	TGTGCCAGCAGCCAAGATCTCACAGGGGGCTTGGACAATGAGCAGTTCTTC
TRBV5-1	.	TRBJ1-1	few	CASSFEILNTEAFF	TGCGCCAGCAGCTTTGAGATTCTGAACACTGAAGCTTTCTTT
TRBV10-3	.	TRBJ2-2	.	CAISEGLDRKSGELFF	TGTGCCATCAGTGAGGGGCTAGACAGAAAGAGCGGGGAGCTGTTTTTT
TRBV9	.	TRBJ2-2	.	CASTTQRGGLPGELFF	TGTGCCAGCACCACCCAAAGGGGGGGCCTACCCGGGGAGCTGTTTTTT
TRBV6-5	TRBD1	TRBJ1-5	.	CASSTGQGGRQPQHF	TGTGCCAGCAGCACCGGACAGGGTGGAAGGCAGCCCCAGCATTTT
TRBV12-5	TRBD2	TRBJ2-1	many	CASGSTSGNEQFF	TGTGCTAGTGGGTCAACTAGCGGCAATGAGCAGTTCTTC
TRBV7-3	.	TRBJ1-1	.	CASSKGHQSTEAFF	TGTGCCAGCAGCAAGGGGCATCAGAGCACTGAAGCTTTCTTT
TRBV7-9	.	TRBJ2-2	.	CASSLGLSKDGELFF	TGTGCCAGCAGCTTAGGACTTTCAAAGGACGGGGAGCTGTTTTTT